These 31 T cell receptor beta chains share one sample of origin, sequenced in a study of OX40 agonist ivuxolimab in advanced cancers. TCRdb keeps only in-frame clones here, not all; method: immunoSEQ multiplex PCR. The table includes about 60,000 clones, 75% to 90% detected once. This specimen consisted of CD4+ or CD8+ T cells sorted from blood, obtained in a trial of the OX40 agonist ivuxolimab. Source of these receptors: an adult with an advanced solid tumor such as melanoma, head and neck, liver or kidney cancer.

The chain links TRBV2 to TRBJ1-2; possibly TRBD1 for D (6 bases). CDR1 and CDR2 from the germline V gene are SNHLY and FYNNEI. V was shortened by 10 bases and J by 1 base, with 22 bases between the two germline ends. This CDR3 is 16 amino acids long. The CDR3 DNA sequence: TGTGCCATCCTAATTAGGGGGGCCCAATTTAACTATGGCTACACCTTC. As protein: CAILIRGAQFNYGYTF.

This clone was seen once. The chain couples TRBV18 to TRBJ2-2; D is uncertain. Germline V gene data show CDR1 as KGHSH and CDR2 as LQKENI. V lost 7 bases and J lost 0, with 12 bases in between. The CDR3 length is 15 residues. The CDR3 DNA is TGTGCCAGCTTACAACGGGTGTCGAACACCGGGGAGCTGTTTTTT. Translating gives CASLQRVSNTGELFF. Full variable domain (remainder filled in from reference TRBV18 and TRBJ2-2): NAGVMQNPRHLVRRRGQEARLRCSPMKGHSHVYWYRQLPEEGLKFMVYLQKENIIDESGMPKERFSAEFPKEGPSILRIQQVVRGDSAAYFCASLQRVSNTGELFFGEGSRLTVL.

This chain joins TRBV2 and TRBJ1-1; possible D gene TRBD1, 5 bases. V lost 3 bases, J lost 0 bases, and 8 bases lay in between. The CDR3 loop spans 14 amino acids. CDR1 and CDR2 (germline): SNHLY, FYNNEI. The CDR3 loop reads CASSERTLNTEAFF. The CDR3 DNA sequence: TGTGCCAGCAGTGAGAGGACACTGAACACTGAAGCTTTCTTT. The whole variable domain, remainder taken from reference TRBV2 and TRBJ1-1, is EPEVTQTPSHQVTQMGQEVILRCVPISNHLYFYWYRQILGQKVEFLVSFYNNEISEKSEIFDDQFSVERPDGSNFTLKIRSTKLEDSAMYFCASSERTLNTEAFFGQGTRLTVV.

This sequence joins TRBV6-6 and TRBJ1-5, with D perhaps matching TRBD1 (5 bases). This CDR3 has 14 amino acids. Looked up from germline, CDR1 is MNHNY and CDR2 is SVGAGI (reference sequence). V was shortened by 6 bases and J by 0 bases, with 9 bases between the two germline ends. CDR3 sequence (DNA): TGTGCCAGCAGGTCTAGGGGTAGCAATCAGCCCCAGCATTTT. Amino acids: CASRSRGSNQPQHF.

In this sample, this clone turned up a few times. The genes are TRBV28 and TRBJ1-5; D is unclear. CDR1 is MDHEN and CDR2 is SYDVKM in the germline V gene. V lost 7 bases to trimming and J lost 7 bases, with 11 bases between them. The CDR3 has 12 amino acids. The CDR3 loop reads CASTRREQPQHF. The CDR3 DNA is TGTGCCAGCACCCGACGAGAACAGCCCCAGCATTTT. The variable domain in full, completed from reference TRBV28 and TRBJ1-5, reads DVKVTQSSRYLVKRTGEKVFLECVQDMDHENMFWYRQDPGLGLRLIYFSYDVKMKEKGDIPEGYSVSREKKERFSLILESASTNQTSMYLCASTRREQPQHFGDGTRLSIL.

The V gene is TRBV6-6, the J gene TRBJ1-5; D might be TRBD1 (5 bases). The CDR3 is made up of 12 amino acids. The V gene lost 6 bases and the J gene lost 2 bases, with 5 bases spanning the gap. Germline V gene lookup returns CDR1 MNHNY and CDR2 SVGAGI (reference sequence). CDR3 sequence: CASSRGNQPQHF. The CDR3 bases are TGTGCCAGCAGCAGGGGCAATCAGCCCCAGCATTTT.

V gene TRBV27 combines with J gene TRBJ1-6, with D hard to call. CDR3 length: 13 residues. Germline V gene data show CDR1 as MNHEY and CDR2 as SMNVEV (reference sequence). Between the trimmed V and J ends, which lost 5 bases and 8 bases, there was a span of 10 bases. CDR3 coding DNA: TGTGCCAGCAGTCCAACATGGGATTCACCCCTCCACTTT. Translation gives CASSPTWDSPLHF.

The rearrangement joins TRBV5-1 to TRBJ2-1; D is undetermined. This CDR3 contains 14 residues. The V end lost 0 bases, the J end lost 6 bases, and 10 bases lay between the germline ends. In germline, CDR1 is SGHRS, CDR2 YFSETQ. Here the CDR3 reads CASSLVFGRNEQFF. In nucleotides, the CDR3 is TGCGCCAGCAGCTTGGTATTTGGACGCAATGAGCAGTTCTTC.

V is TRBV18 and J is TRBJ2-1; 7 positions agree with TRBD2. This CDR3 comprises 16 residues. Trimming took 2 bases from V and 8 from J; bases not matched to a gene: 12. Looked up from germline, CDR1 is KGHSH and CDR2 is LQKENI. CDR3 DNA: TGTGCCAGCTCACCAAAGGACGCGGGAGAGTTCTATGAGCAGTTCTTC. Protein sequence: CASSPKDAGEFYEQFF.

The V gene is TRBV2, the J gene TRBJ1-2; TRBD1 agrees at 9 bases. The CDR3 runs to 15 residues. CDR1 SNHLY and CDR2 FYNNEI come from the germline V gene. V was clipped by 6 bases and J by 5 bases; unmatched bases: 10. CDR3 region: CASRAGTGLSYGYTF. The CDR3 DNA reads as TGTGCCAGCAGGGCGGGGACAGGGCTTTCGTATGGCTACACCTTC.

The CDR3 is CASSPQTSSNTGELFF. CDR3 DNA sequence: TGTGCCAGCAGCCCGCAGACTAGCTCGAACACCGGGGAGCTGTTTTTT. This chain joins TRBV7-2 and TRBJ2-2; 7 nucleotides line up with TRBD2. Germline trimming cut 5 bases from V and 0 bases from J; bases unmatched to any gene: 6. In germline, CDR1 is SGHTA, CDR2 FQGNSA. This CDR3 comprises 16 residues.

The DNA for the CDR3 is TGTGCCAGCAGGTTTAGCGGGAGGAGCACAGATACGCAGTATTTT. Translating gives CASRFSGRSTDTQYF. The chain joins TRBV27 to TRBJ2-3; TRBD2 matches 10 bases. The length of the CDR3 is 15 residues. J gave up 0 bases and V 6 bases, and 3 bases lay outside the gene matches. CDR1 and CDR2 (germline): MNHEY, SMNVEV (reference sequence).

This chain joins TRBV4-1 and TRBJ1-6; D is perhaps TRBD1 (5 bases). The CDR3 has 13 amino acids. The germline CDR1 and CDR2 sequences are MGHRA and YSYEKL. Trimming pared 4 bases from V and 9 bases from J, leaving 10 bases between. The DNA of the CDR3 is TGCGCCAGCAGCCCAGACAGTCGTTCACCCCTCCACTTT. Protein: CASSPDSRSPLHF.

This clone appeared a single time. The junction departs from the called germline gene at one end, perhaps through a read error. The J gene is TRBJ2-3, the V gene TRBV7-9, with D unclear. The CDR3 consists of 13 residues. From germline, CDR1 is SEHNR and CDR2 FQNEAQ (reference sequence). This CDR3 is CASSFASTDTQCF. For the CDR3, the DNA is TGTGCCAGCAGCTTCGCCTCCACAGATACGCAGTGTTTT.

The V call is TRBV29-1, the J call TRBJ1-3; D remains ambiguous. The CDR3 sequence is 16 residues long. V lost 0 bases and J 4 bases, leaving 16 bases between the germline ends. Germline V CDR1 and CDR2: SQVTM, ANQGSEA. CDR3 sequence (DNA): TGCAGCGTTGAAGATACCGACGGCCGCAAGGGAAACACCATATATTTT. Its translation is CSVEDTDGRKGNTIYF. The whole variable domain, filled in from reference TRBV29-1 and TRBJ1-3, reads SAVISQKPSRDICQRGTSLTIQCQVDSQVTMMFWYRQQPGQSLTLIATANQGSEATYESGFVIDKFPISRPNLTFSTLTVSNMSPEDSSIYLCSVEDTDGRKGNTIYFGEGSWLTVV.

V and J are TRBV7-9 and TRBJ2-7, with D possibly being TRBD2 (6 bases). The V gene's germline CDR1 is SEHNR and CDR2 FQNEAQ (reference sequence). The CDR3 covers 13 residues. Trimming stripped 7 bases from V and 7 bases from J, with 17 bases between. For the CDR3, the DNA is TGTGCCAGCACCCCCCGGGGGAGGCCTGAGCAGTACTTC. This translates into CASTPRGRPEQYF.

The CDR3 DNA reads TGTGCCAGCAGCTTGAGTTCCTCTGAAGCTTTCTTT. Translated: CASSLSSSEAFF. This rearrangement joins TRBV5-6 to TRBJ1-1; no clear D. The CDR3 runs 12 residues. CDR1 is SGHDT and CDR2 is YYEEEE in the germline V gene. V was shortened by 1 base and J by 6 bases, with 7 bases between the two germline ends.

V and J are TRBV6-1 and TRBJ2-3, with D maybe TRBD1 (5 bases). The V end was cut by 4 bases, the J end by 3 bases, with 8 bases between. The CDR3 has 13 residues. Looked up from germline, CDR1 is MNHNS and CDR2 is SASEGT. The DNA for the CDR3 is TGTGCCAGCAGTGGGAAGGGGACAGATACGCAGTATTTT. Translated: CASSGKGTDTQYF.

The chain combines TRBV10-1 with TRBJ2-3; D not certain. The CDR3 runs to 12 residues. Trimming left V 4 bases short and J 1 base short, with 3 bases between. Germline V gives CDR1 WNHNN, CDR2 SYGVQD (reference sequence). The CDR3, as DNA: TGCGCCAGCAGTGGGGGCACAGATACGCAGTATTTT. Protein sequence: CASSGGTDTQYF.

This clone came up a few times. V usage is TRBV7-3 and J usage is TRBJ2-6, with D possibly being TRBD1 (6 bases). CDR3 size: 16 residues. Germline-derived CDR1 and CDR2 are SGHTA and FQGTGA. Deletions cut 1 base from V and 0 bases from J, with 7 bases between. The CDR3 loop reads CASSLKGGSGANVLTF. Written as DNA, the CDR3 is TGTGCCAGCAGCTTAAAAGGGGGCTCTGGGGCCAACGTCCTGACTTTC.

The CDR3 DNA reads as TGTGCCAGCAGCTTACCCGCCCGGACTAGCGGGTACACCGGGGAGCTGTTTTTT. Protein product: CASSLPARTSGYTGELFF. The genes are TRBV11-2 and TRBJ2-2, with 11 bases matching TRBD2. V dropped 2 bases and J dropped 3; count of bases not matched to a gene: 8. In germline, CDR1 is SGHAT, CDR2 FQNNGV. The CDR3 sequence is 18 residues long.

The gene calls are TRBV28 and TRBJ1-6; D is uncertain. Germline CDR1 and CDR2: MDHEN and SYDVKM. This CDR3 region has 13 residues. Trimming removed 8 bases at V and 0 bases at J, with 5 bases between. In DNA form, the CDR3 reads TGTGCCAGCGTCGACTCCTATAATTCACCCCTCCACTTT. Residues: CASVDSYNSPLHF.

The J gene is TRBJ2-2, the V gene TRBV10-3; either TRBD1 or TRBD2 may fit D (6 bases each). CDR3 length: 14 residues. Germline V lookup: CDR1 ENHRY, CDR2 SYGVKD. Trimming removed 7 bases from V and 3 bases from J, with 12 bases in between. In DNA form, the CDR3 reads TGTGCCATCAAACAGGGACTGGACACCGGGGAGCTGTTTTTT. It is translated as CAIKQGLDTGELFF.

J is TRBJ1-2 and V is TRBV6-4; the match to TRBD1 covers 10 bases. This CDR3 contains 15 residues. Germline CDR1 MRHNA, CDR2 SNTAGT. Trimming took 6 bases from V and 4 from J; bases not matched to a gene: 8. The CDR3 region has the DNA TGTGCCAGCAGAACCGGGACAGGGGATCGCTATGGCTACACCTTC. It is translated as CASRTGTGDRYGYTF.

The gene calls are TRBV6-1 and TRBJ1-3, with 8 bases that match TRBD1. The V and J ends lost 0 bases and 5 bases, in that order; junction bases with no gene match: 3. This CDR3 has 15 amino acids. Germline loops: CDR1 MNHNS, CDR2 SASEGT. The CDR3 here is CASSEAAGGRNTIYF. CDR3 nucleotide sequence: TGTGCCAGCAGTGAAGCGGCAGGGGGCAGAAACACCATATATTTT.

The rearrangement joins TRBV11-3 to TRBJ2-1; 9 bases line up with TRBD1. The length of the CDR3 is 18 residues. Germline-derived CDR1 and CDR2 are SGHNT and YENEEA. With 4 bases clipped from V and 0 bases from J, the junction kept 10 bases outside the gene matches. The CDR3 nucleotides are TGTGCCAGCAGCTCAGGATCCCACAGGGGGCACTCCTACAATGAGCAGTTCTTC. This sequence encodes CASSSGSHRGHSYNEQFF.

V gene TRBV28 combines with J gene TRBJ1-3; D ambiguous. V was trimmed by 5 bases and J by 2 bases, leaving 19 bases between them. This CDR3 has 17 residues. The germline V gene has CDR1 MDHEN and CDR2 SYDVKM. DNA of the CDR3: TGTGCCAGCAGTCCCCCGACGGAGGCCAGGCCTGGAAACACCATATATTTT. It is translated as CASSPPTEARPGNTIYF.

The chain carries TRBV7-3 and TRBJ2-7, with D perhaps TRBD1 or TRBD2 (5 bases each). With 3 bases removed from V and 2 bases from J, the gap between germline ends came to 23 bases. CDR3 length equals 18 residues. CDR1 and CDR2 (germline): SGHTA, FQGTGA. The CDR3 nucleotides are TGTGCCAGCAGCTTCCCCCCCTTTTCGGGACGGAAAACCTACGAGCAGTACTTC. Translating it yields CASSFPPFSGRKTYEQYF.

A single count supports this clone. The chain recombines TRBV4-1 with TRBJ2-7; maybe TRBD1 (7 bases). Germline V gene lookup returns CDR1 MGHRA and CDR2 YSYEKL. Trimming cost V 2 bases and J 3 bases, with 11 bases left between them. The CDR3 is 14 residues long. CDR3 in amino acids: CASSQRGTDYEQYF. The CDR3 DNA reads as TGCGCCAGCAGCCAACGCGGGACAGACTACGAGCAGTACTTC.

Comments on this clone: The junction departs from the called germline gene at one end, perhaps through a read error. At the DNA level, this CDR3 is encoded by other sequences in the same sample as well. CDR3 in DNA: TGTGCCAGCACTCGTAGATCGGCTAGCGGGAACACTGGGGAGCTGTTTTTT. Protein product: CASTRRSASGNTGELFF. The chain combines TRBV27 with TRBJ2-2; TRBD2 agrees at 9 bases. There are 17 residues in the CDR3. Germline assignment: CDR1 MNHEY and CDR2 SMNVEV (reference sequence).

For the CDR3, the DNA is TGTGCCTGGAGTGTACAGACGAACACTGAAGCTTTCTTT. Translating it yields CAWSVQTNTEAFF. V gene TRBV30 combines with J gene TRBJ1-1; unclear D gene. This CDR3 is built from 13 residues. The germline V gene encodes CDR1 GTSNPN and CDR2 SVGIG (reference sequence). V gave up 0 bases and J gave up 1 base, with 6 bases separating them.